This T cell receptor beta chain originates from a study of T cell responses to AZD1222 COVID-19 vaccine. Study-level findings and limits: Clonal diversity may have been underestimated, and the donors were mostly white British, with more females than males. Two AZD1222 administrations were followed by greater Spike-specific TCR breadth and depth. AZD1222 recipients seropositive at baseline numbered only five or six. After the peak T cell response, and only then, were repertoires sampled.

Here immunoSEQ multiplex PCR was the method, and the copy in TCRdb shows in-frame clones only, minus some. The sample holds about 120,000 clones, 87% seen once. Germline CDR1 reads MNHNS; CDR2 reads SASEGT. The CDR3 runs 15 residues. The V and J ends lost 0 bases and 5 bases respectively, with 13 bases between them. This clone was counted a single time. Its specificity is unknown. This sequence joins TRBV6-1 and TRBJ2-5, with D possibly matching TRBD1 (5 bases). The sequence was obtained from an adult who received the AZD1222 COVID-19 vaccine. Sequencing used peripheral blood, obtained 28 days after the second AZD1222 dose. The CDR3 sequence is CASSEASGHWETQYF. CDR3 sequence (DNA): TGTGCCAGCAGTGAAGCGTCCGGACATTGGGAGACCCAGTACTTC.